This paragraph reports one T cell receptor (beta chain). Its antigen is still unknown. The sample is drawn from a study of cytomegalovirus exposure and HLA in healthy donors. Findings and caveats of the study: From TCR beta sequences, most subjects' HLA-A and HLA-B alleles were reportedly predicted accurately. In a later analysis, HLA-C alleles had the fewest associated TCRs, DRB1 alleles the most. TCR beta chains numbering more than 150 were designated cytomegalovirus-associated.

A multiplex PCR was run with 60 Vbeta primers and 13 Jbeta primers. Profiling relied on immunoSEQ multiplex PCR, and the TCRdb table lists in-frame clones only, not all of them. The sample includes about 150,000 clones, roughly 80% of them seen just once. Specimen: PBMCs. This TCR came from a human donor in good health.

The CDR3 spells CASTNTDTQYF. The CDR3 region has the DNA TGTGCCAGCACCAACACAGATACGCAGTATTTT. The genes are TRBV7-2 and TRBJ2-3; D is ambiguous. CDR1 and CDR2 from the germline V gene are SGHTA and FQGNSA. The CDR3 spans 11 residues. V lost 7 bases and J lost 2, with 4 bases in between.